This TCR beta chain was sequenced in a study of STAT5B mutations in CD4+ large granular lymphocyte leukemia. Findings and caveats of the study: Main leukemic clonotypes were patient-specific, but roughly 26% appeared at low frequency elsewhere. Data were not HLA-matched across samples.

Here immunoSEQ multiplex PCR was the method, and the copy in TCRdb shows in-frame clones only, minus some. This table has approximately 40,000 clones, approximately 88% appearing once. The germline gives CDR1 MRHNA, CDR2 SNTAGT. This CDR3 has 14 residues. After removal of 6 bases from V and 0 bases from J, the junction contained 3 bases not matched to a gene. A note on this clone: Its antigen is not known.

The rearrangement uses TRBV6-4 and TRBJ1-1, with 8 bases matching TRBD1. The receptor comes from a human donor in good health. Specimen: CD4+ T cells from blood buffy coats. The CDR3 loop reads CASRAGGLNTEAFF. CDR3 coding DNA: TGTGCCAGCAGAGCAGGGGGCCTGAACACTGAAGCTTTCTTT.